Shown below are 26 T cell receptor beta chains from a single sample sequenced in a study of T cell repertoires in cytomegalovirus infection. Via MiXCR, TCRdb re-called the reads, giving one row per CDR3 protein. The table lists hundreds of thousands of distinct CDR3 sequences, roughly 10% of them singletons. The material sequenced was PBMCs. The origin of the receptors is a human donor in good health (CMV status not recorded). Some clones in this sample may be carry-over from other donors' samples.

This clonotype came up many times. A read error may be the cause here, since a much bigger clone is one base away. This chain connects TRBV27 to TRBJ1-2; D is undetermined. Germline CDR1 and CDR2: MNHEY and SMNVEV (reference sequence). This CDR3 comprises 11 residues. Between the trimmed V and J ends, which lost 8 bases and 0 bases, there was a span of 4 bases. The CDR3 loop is CASRSNYGYTF. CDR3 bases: TGTGCCAGCCGCTCTAACTATGGCTACACCTTC.

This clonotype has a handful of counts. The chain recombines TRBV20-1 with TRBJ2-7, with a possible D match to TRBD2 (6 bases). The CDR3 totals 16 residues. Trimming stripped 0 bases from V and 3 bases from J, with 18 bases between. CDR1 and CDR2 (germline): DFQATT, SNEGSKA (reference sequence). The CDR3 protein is CSARDLRTGVHYEQYF. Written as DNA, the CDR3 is TGCAGTGCTAGAGATTTGAGGACGGGGGTCCACTACGAGCAGTACTTC.

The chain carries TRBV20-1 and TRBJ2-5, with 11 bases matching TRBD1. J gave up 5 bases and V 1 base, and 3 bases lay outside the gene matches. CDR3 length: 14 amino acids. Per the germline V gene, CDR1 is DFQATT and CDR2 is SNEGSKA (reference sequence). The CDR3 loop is CSARGDRGFETQYF. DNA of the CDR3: TGCAGTGCTAGAGGGGACAGGGGGTTCGAGACCCAGTACTTC.

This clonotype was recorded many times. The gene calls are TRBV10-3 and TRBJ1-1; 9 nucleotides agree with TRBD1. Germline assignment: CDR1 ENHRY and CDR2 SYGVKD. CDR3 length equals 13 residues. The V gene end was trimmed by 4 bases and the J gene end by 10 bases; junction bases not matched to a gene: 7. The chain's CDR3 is CAISVRQGVGAFF. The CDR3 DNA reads TGTGCCATCAGTGTGAGACAGGGGGTGGGAGCTTTCTTT.

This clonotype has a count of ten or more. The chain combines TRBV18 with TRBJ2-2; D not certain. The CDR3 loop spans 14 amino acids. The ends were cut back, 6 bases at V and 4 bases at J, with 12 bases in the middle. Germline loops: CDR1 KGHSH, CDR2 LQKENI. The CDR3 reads CASSKSGFTGELFF. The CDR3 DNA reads TGTGCCAGCTCGAAATCCGGGTTCACCGGGGAGCTGTTTTTT.

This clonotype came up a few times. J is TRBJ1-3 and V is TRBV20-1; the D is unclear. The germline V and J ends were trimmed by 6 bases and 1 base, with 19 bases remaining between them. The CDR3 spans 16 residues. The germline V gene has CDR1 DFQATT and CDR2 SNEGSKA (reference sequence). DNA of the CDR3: TGCAGTGCCGCCCGAATTAAAAGGGAGTCTGGAAACACCATATATTTT. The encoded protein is CSAARIKRESGNTIYF.

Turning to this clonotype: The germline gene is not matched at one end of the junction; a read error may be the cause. CDR3 loop: CASSLAGQRLNSPPHF. The CDR3 DNA follows: TGTGCCAGCAGCTTAGCCGGACAGCGCCTTAATTCACCCCCCCACTTT. The rearrangement uses TRBV7-9 and TRBJ1-6; D may be TRBD1 (6 bases). The CDR3 sequence is 16 residues long. Germline CDR1 reads SEHNR; CDR2 reads FQNEAQ (reference sequence).

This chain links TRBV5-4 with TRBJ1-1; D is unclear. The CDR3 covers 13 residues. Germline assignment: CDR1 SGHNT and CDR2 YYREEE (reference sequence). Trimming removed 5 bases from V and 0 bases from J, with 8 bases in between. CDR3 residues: CASREQMNTEAFF. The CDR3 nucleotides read TGTGCCAGCAGGGAGCAAATGAACACTGAAGCTTTCTTT. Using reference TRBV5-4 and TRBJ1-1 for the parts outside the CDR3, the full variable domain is ETGVTQSPTHLIKTRGQQVTLRCSSQSGHNTVSWYQQALGQGPQFIFQYYREEENGRGNFPPRFSGLQFPNYSSELNVNALELDDSALYLCASREQMNTEAFFGQGTRLTVV.

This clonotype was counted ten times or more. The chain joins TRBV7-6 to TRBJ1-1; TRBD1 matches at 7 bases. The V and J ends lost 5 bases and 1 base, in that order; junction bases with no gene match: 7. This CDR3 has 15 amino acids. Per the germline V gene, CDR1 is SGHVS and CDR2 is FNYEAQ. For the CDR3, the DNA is TGTGCCAGCAGCACCCGACAGGGACCGAACACTGAAGCTTTCTTT. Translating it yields CASSTRQGPNTEAFF.

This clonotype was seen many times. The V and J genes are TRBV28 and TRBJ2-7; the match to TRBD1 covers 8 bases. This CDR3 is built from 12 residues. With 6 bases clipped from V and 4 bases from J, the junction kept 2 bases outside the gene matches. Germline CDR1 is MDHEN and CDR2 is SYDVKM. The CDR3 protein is CASRRQGYEQYF. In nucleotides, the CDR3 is TGTGCCAGCAGACGACAGGGGTACGAGCAGTACTTC.

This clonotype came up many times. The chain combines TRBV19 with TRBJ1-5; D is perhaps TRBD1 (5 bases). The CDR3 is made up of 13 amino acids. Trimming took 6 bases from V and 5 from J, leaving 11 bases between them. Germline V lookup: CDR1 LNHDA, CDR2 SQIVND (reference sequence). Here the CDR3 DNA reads TGTGCCAGTAGCATACTGGGGGATCAGCCCCAGCATTTT. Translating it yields CASSILGDQPQHF.

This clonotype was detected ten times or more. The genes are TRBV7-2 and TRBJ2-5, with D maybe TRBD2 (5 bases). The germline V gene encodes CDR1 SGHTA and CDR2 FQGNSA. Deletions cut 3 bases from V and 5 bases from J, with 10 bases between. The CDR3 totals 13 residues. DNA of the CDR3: TGTGCCAGCAGCTTCGGACTGGTGGAGACCCAGTACTTC. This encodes CASSFGLVETQYF. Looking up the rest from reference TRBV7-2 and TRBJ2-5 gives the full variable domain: GAGVSQSPSNKVTEKGKDVELRCDPISGHTALYWYRQSLGQGLEFLIYFQGNSAPDKSGLPSDRFSAERTGGSVSTLTIQRTQQEDSAVYLCASSFGLVETQYFGPGTRLLVL.

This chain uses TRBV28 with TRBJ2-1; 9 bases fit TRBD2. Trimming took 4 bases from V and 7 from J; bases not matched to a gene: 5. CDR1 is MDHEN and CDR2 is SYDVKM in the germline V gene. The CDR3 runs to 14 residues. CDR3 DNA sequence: TGTGCCAGCAGTTCGGGGACTAGCCGTAATGAGCAGTTCTTC. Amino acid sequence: CASSSGTSRNEQFF.

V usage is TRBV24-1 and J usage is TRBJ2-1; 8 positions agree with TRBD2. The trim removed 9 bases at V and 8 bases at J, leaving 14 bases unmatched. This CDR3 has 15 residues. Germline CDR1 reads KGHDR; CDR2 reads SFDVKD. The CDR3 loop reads CATGPGGEKGDEQFF. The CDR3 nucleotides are TGTGCCACCGGCCCGGGGGGGGAAAAGGGCGATGAGCAGTTCTTC.

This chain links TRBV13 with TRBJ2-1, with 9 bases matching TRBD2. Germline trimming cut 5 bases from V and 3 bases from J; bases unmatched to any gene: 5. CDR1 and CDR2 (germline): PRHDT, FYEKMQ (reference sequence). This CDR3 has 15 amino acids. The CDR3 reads CASSLSGGRYNEQFF. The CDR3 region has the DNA TGTGCCAGCAGCCTGAGCGGGGGGCGCTACAATGAGCAGTTCTTC.

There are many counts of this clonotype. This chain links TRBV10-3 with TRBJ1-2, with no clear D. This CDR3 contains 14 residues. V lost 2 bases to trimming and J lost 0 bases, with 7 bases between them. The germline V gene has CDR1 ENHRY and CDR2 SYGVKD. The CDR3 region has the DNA TGTGCCATCAGTGAGGCGGGATCTAACTATGGCTACACCTTC. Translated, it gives CAISEAGSNYGYTF.

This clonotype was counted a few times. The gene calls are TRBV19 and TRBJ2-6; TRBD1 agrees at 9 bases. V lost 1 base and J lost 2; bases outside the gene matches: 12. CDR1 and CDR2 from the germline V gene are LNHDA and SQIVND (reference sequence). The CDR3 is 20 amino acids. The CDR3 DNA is TGTGCCAGTAGTATAGCCGGACAGGGGCGCCCCTCCCCTGGGGCCAACGTCCTGACTTTC. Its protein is CASSIAGQGRPSPGANVLTF. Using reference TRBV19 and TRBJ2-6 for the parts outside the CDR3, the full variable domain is DGGITQSPKYLFRKEGQNVTLSCEQNLNHDAMYWYRQDPGQGLRLIYYSQIVNDFQKGDIAEGYSVSREKKESFPLTVTSAQKNPTAFYLCASSIAGQGRPSPGANVLTFGAGSRLTVL.

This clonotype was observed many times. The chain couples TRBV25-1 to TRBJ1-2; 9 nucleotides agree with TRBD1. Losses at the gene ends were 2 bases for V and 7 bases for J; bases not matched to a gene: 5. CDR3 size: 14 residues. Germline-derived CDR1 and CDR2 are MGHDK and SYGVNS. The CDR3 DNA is TGTGCCAGCAGTGAAGGGACAGGGATCGGTGGCTACACCTTC. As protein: CASSEGTGIGGYTF.

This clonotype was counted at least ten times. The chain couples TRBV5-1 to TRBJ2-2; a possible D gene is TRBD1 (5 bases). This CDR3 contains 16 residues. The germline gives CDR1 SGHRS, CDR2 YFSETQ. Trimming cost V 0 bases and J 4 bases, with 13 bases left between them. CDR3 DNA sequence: TGCGCCAGCAGCTTGGAGGGGCACTCGAGCACCGGGGAGCTGTTTTTT. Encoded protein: CASSLEGHSSTGELFF.

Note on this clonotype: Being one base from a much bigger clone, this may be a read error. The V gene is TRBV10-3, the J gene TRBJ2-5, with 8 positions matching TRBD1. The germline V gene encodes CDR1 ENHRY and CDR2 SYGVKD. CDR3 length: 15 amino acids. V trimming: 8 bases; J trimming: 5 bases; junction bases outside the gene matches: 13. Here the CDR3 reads CAIGGGQGRRETQYF. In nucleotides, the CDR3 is TGTGCCATCGGTGGTGGACAGGGCCGTCGGGAGACCCAGTACTTC.

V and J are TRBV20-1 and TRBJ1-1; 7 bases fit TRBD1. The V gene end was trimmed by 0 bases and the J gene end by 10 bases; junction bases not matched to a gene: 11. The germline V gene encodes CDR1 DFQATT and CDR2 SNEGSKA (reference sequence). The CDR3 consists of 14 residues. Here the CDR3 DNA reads TGCAGTGCTAGAGATCGAAGGGGGCTAGCTGGAGCTTTCTTT. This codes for CSARDRRGLAGAFF.

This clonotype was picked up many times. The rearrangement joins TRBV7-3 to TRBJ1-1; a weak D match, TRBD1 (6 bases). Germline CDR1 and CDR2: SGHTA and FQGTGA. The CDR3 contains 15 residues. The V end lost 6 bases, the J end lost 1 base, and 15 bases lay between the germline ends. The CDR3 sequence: CASSISAGENTEAFF. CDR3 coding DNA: TGTGCCAGCAGTATCTCGGCAGGGGAGAACACTGAAGCTTTCTTT.

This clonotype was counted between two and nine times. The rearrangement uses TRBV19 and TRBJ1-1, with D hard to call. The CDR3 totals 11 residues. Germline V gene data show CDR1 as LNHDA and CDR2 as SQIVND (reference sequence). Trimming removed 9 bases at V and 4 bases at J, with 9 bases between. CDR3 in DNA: TGTGCCAGCGGGTATGGCACTGAAGCTTTCTTT. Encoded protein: CASGYGTEAFF.

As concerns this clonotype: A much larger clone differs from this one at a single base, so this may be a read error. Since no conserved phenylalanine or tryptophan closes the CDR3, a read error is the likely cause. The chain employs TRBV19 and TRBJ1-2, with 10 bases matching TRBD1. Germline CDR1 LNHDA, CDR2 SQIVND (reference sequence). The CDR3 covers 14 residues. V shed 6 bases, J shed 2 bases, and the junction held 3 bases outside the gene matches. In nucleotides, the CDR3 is TGTGCCAGTAGAACGGGACAGGGGAACTATGGCTACACCTAC. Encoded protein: CASRTGQGNYGYTY.

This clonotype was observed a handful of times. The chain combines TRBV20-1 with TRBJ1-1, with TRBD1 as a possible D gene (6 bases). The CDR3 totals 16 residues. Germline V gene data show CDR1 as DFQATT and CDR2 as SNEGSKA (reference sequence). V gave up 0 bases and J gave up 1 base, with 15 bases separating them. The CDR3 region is CSARDGRGGQNTEAFF. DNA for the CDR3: TGCAGTGCTAGAGATGGGCGAGGGGGTCAGAACACTGAAGCTTTCTTT.

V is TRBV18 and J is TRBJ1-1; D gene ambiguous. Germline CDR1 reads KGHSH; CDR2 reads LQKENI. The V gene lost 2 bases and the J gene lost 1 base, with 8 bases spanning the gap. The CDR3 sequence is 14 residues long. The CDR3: CASSPSPANTEAFF. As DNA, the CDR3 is TGTGCCAGCTCACCAAGTCCAGCGAACACTGAAGCTTTCTTT.